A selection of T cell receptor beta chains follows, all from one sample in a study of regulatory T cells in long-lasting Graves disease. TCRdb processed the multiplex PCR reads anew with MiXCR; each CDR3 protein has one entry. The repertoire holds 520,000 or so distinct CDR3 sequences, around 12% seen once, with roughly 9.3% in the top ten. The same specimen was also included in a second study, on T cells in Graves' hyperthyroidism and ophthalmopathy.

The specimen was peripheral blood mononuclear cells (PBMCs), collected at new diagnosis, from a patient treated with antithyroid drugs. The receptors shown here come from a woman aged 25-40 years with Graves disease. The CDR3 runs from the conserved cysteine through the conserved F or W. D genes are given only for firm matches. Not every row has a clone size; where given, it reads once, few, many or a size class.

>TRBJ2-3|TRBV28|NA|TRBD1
CASSLGRTGAQPQYF
TGTGCCAGCAGTTTAGGGAGGACAGGGGCTCAGCCCCAGTATTTT
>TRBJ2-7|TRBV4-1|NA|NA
CVSSQLRGEKQYF
TGCGTCAGCAGCCAGCTCCGAGGGGAAAAGCAGTACTTC
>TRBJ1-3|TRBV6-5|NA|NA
CANSYRVVDSGNTIYF
TGTGCCAACAGTTACAGGGTGGTTGACTCTGGAAACACCATATATTTT
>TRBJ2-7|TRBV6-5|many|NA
CASSYPSWLAVDEQYF
TGTGCCAGCAGTTACCCCAGCTGGCTCGCGGTCGACGAGCAGTACTTC
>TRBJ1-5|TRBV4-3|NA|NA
CASSQDLQGSNQPQHF
TGCGCCAGCAGCCAAGACCTACAGGGAAGCAATCAGCCCCAGCATTTT
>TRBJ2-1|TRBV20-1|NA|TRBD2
CSAIAGGPYNEQFF
TGCAGTGCAATAGCGGGAGGCCCTTACAATGAGCAGTTCTTC
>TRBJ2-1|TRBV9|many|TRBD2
CASSVELAGYNEQFF
TGTGCCAGCAGCGTAGAACTAGCGGGCTACAATGAGCAGTTCTTC
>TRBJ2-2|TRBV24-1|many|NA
CATSSRQPTGELFF
TGTGCCACCAGCTCGAGGCAGCCCACCGGGGAGCTGTTTTTT
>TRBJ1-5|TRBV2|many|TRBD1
CASSRTGVRNQPQHF
TGTGCCAGCAGTCGTACAGGGGTCCGCAATCAGCCCCAGCATTTT
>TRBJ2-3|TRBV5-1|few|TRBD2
CASSLAGGPNTQYF
TGCGCCAGCAGCTTGGCGGGAGGGCCAAATACGCAGTATTTT
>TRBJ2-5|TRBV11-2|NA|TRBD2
CASSTRTSGKVKTQYF
TGTGCCAGCAGCACACGGACTAGCGGGAAGGTGAAGACCCAGTACTTC
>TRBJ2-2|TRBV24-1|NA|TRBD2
CATSGLSTGLAGPGELFF
TGTGCCACCAGTGGGTTAAGTACGGGACTAGCGGGCCCCGGGGAGCTGTTTTTT
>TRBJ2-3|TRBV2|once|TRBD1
CASSYFTGGAGDTRYF
TGTGCCAGCAGTTACTTCACAGGGGGCGCGGGGGATACGCGGTATTTT
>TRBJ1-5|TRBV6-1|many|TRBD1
CASRTQGVGNQPQHF
TGTGCCAGCAGGACTCAGGGGGTCGGCAATCAGCCCCAGCATTTT
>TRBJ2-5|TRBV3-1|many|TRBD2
CASSQPAWLAAYQETQYF
TGTGCCAGCAGCCAACCTGCCTGGCTAGCGGCGTACCAAGAGACCCAGTACTTC
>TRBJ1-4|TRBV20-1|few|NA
CSANILGEKLFF
TGCAGTGCTAATATCCTAGGGGAAAAACTGTTTTTT
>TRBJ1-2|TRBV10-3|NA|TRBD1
CAINPGQSYGYTF
TGTGCCATCAATCCGGGACAGAGCTATGGCTACACCTTC
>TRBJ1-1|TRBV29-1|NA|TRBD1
CSAETGQLRNTEAFF
TGCAGCGCCGAGACAGGGCAGTTGCGAAACACTGAAGCTTTCTTT
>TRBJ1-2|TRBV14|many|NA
CASSQARYGYTF
TGTGCCAGCAGCCAAGCTCGCTATGGCTACACCTTC